One and the same sample provided the 2 T cell receptor beta chains below, sequenced in a study of T cells after yellow fever vaccination. TCRdb processed the 5' RACE reads anew with MiXCR; each CDR3 protein has one entry. Among more than 300,000 distinct CDR3 sequences listed, 4% to 5.5% were seen once. This specimen was PBMCs, taken 15 days after the yellow fever booster vaccination. These receptors were taken from a man aged 18-30 years who received the YFV17D yellow fever vaccine.

The chain employs TRBV4-3 and TRBJ1-2; TRBD1 might be the D (5 bases). V shed 0 bases and J shed 7 bases, with 15 bases lying between them. Germline V gives CDR1 LGHNA, CDR2 YSLEER. The CDR3 has 15 residues. The CDR3 protein is CASSQDPGREAGYTF. The CDR3 DNA sequence: TGCGCCAGCAGCCAAGATCCAGGGCGGGAGGCTGGCTACACCTTC.

Many counts were recorded for this clonotype. The rearrangement joins TRBV14 to TRBJ2-7, with D maybe TRBD1 (6 bases). The V end was cut by 1 base, the J end by 4 bases, with 11 bases between. The germline gives CDR1 SGHDN, CDR2 FVKESK. The length of the CDR3 is 14 residues. Here the CDR3 reads CASSQAGDGYEQYV. The CDR3 DNA reads TGTGCCAGCAGCCAAGCAGGGGATGGGTACGAGCAGTACGTC.